This T cell receptor (beta chain) was identified during a study of blood T cell repertoires in COVID-19. For the study at large: Whether acute or convalescent, the COVID-19 samples came from the United States, Italy and Spain. From T cells, B-cell-depleted T cells, or PBMCs came the material, which was cDNA or gDNA.

Sequencing used immunoSEQ multiplex PCR; TCRdb keeps in-frame clones, though not all of them. This sample yields tens of thousands of clones, of which 78% are seen a single time; about 7.4% belongs to the top ten. V gave up 0 bases and J gave up 9 bases, with 15 bases separating them. The germline gives CDR1 SNHLY, CDR2 FYNNEI. CDR3 length: 16 residues. The V and J genes are TRBV2 and TRBJ1-6; TRBD1 might be the D (6 bases). The receptor comes from a woman aged 55-75 years with acute or convalescent COVID-19. Sequencing input: peripheral blood. The CDR3 coding sequence is TGTGCCAGCAGTGAAGCAGCGGGGGCAGGGAGTTCACCCCTCCACTTT. As protein: CASSEAAGAGSSPLHF.